The 21 T cell receptor beta chains in this list originate from one sample, sequenced in a study of T cell responses to AZD1222 COVID-19 vaccine. Data came from immunoSEQ multiplex PCR; TCRdb stores just in-frame clones and leaves some out. The data show about 120,000 clones, with around 89% seen just once and roughly 3.5% held by the top ten. Sequenced material: peripheral blood, taken on day 0 of AZD1222 vaccination. The receptor source for this set is an adult in good health.

This clone was recorded a few times. The chain recombines TRBV6-4 with TRBJ1-1, with D perhaps matching TRBD1 (5 bases). The CDR3 loop spans 14 amino acids. The germline CDR1 and CDR2 sequences are MRHNA and SNTAGT. V dropped 2 bases and J dropped 7 bases, with 14 bases sitting between them. The CDR3, as DNA: TGTGCCAGCAGTGACACAAACCGGGACGGTGAAGCTTTCTTT. Translating it yields CASSDTNRDGEAFF.

The V gene is TRBV11-2, the J gene TRBJ1-5; 9 nucleotides line up with TRBD1. In germline, CDR1 is SGHAT, CDR2 FQNNGV. The V and J ends lost 3 bases and 4 bases, in that order; junction bases with no gene match: 1. CDR3 length: 14 residues. In DNA, the CDR3 is TGTGCCAGCAGCTTGGACAGGGGAAATCAGCCCCAGCATTTT. Translation gives CASSLDRGNQPQHF.

This clone appeared a single time. V usage is TRBV9 and J usage is TRBJ2-3; TRBD1 matches 9 bases. The germline CDR1 and CDR2 sequences are SGDLS and YYNGEE. The length of the CDR3 is 17 residues. J was trimmed by 0 bases and V by 4 bases; bases with no gene match: 9. CDR3 amino acids: CASSRADRGSSTDTQYF. Here the CDR3 DNA reads TGTGCCAGCAGCAGAGCGGACAGGGGCTCTAGCACAGATACGCAGTATTTT.

This clone was detected only once. The rearrangement joins TRBV5-1 to TRBJ1-3; D is possibly TRBD1 (5 bases). Per germline, CDR1 SGHRS and CDR2 YFSETQ. V gave up 0 bases and J gave up 2 bases, with 15 bases separating them. The CDR3 runs 17 residues. The CDR3 spells CASSLVGGTLTGNTIYF. The CDR3 DNA follows: TGCGCCAGCAGCTTGGTGGGGGGTACTTTGACTGGAAACACCATATATTTT.

The chain joins TRBV6-2 or TRBV6-3 to TRBJ1-1, with D possibly being TRBD1 (6 bases). Germline V gene data show CDR1 as MNHEY and CDR2 as SVGEGT. V shed 0 bases and J shed 4 bases, with 12 bases lying between them. This CDR3 is 15 amino acids long. The DNA for the CDR3 is TGTGCCAGCAGTTACTCGTTAGAGGGGGGCACTGAAGCTTTCTTT. This encodes CASSYSLEGGTEAFF.

This clone appeared a few times. The chain joins TRBV18 to TRBJ1-1; the match to TRBD1 covers 7 bases. Germline CDR1 reads KGHSH; CDR2 reads LQKENI. This CDR3 region has 13 residues. Losses at the gene ends were 5 bases for V and 5 bases for J; bases not matched to a gene: 5. The CDR3 region is CASSRQGGTEAFF. For the CDR3, the DNA is TGTGCCAGCTCAAGACAGGGTGGGACTGAAGCTTTCTTT.

The chain combines TRBV10-1 with TRBJ2-1, with 8 bases that match TRBD2. The CDR3 loop spans 15 amino acids. Trimming took 8 bases from V and 5 from J; bases not matched to a gene: 11. Germline V gives CDR1 WNHNN, CDR2 SYGVQD (reference sequence). As DNA, the CDR3 is TGCGCCAGCGGGTCCCAGGCGGGGGGAAACAATGAGCAGTTCTTC. It codes for CASGSQAGGNNEQFF.

This clone was detected a few times. The chain recombines TRBV7-9 with TRBJ2-7; no clear D gene. Between the trimmed V and J ends, which lost 2 bases and 1 base, there was a span of 6 bases. Germline CDR1 reads SEHNR; CDR2 reads FQNEAQ (reference sequence). The CDR3 covers 13 residues. The CDR3 loop reads CASSLSFSYEQYF. The DNA for the CDR3 is TGTGCCAGCAGCTTATCGTTTTCCTACGAGCAGTACTTC.

The chain couples TRBV6-5 to TRBJ2-5; 7 nucleotides align to TRBD2. The CDR3 contains 15 residues. Germline V lookup: CDR1 MNHEY, CDR2 SVGAGI. V was pared by 0 bases and J by 4 bases, with 5 bases of the junction left unmatched. This CDR3 is CASSYSLTSRETQYF. In nucleotides, the CDR3 is TGTGCCAGCAGTTACTCTCTGACTAGCAGAGAGACCCAGTACTTC.

This rearrangement joins TRBV29-1 to TRBJ2-3; D is uncertain. The V end lost 1 base, the J end lost 3 bases, and 8 bases lay between the germline ends. Germline CDR1 and CDR2: SQVTM and ANQGSEA. The CDR3 consists of 13 residues. The CDR3 nucleotides are TGCAGCGTTGAAGGGGTGGGTACAGATACGCAGTATTTT. Its protein is CSVEGVGTDTQYF.

This clone was seen a single time. The chain employs TRBV9 and TRBJ1-2; the D is unclear. The V and J ends lost 1 base and 2 bases respectively, with 12 bases between them. Germline loops: CDR1 SGDLS, CDR2 YYNGEE. The CDR3 spans 15 residues. CDR3 loop: CASSVYDRPNYGYTF. The CDR3 region has the DNA TGTGCCAGCAGCGTATACGATCGTCCCAACTATGGCTACACCTTC.

The rearrangement uses TRBV5-1 and TRBJ1-2, with unresolved D. The germline V gene has CDR1 SGHRS and CDR2 YFSETQ. V shed 2 bases and J shed 8 bases, with 13 bases lying between them. CDR3 length: 13 amino acids. Here the CDR3 DNA reads TGCGCCAGCAGCTTTCCTGATCTCGGCGGCTACACCTTC. Encoded protein: CASSFPDLGGYTF.

This CDR3 reads CASSFGGYEQYF. The CDR3 region has the DNA TGTGCCAGCAGTTTCGGCGGCTACGAGCAGTACTTC. The chain links TRBV12-3 or TRBV12-4 to TRBJ2-7; no clear D. This CDR3 has 12 residues. The V and J ends lost 3 bases and 3 bases respectively, with 6 bases between them.

The chain links TRBV9 to TRBJ2-3; 10 positions agree with TRBD2. V shed 4 bases and J 1 base; nucleotides not matched to a gene: 3. The CDR3 totals 15 residues. Germline lookup yields CDR1 SGDLS and CDR2 YYNGEE. The CDR3 sequence is CASSLAGVRTDTQYF. CDR3 coding DNA: TGTGCCAGCAGCCTAGCGGGGGTGCGCACAGATACGCAGTATTTT.

The rearrangement joins TRBV5-4 to TRBJ2-2, with 8 bases lining up with TRBD2. J lost 7 bases, V lost 3 bases, and 11 bases had no gene match. The CDR3 sequence is 16 residues long. CDR1 and CDR2 (germline): SGHNT, YYREEE (reference sequence). CDR3: CASSSDGAGAVGELFF. CDR3 DNA sequence: TGTGCCAGCAGCTCCGATGGAGCGGGGGCCGTCGGGGAGCTGTTTTTT. Variable domain in full (rest from reference TRBV5-4 and TRBJ2-2): ETGVTQSPTHLIKTRGQQVTLRCSSQSGHNTVSWYQQALGQGPQFIFQYYREEENGRGNFPPRFSGLQFPNYSSELNVNALELDDSALYLCASSSDGAGAVGELFFGEGSRLTVL.

The V call is TRBV7-9, the J call TRBJ1-5, with 8 bases lining up with TRBD1. Germline CDR1 is SEHNR and CDR2 is FQNEAQ (reference sequence). V lost 5 bases, J lost 6 bases, and 9 bases stayed unmatched. The CDR3 extends over 15 amino acids. CDR3 region: CASSTGQGGAQPQHF. DNA of the CDR3: TGTGCCAGCAGCACCGGACAGGGAGGCGCTCAGCCCCAGCATTTT.

V is TRBV13 and J is TRBJ1-2, with 7 bases identical to TRBD1. CDR1 and CDR2 (germline): PRHDT, FYEKMQ (reference sequence). There are 15 residues in the CDR3. V lost 5 bases to trimming and J lost 8 bases; unmatched junction nucleotides: 14. CDR3 region: CASSPRTGQGLGYTF. CDR3 nucleotides: TGTGCCAGCAGCCCCCGGACAGGCCAGGGGTTGGGCTACACCTTC. The variable domain in full, with the rest retrieved from reference TRBV13 and TRBJ1-2, is AAGVIQSPRHLIKEKRETATLKCYPIPRHDTVYWYQQGPGQDPQFLISFYEKMQSDKGSIPDRFSAQQFSDYHSELNMSSLELGDSALYFCASSPRTGQGLGYTFGSGTRLTVV.

The V call is TRBV7-2, the J call TRBJ1-3; D unclear. This CDR3 region has 16 residues. The V gene's germline CDR1 is SGHTA and CDR2 FQGNSA. V lost 4 bases, J lost 0 bases, and 13 bases lay in between. DNA of the CDR3: TGTGCCAGCAGCTCGCGGGCAGGCCGCTCTGGAAACACCATATATTTT. It is translated as CASSSRAGRSGNTIYF.

The V call is TRBV28, the J call TRBJ1-1; 8 bases agree with TRBD1. The V gene's germline CDR1 is MDHEN and CDR2 SYDVKM. The CDR3 contains 15 residues. The V and J ends lost 4 bases and 5 bases, in that order; junction bases with no gene match: 9. The CDR3 is CASSYGGTGWTEAFF. CDR3 in DNA: TGTGCCAGCAGTTATGGAGGGACAGGTTGGACTGAAGCTTTCTTT.

With respect to this clone: Other DNA variants within this sample encode the same CDR3. The V call is TRBV3-1 (or the pseudogene TRBV3-2), the J call TRBJ2-6; TRBD1 might be the D (5 bases). Trimming pared 0 bases from V and 1 base from J, leaving 7 bases between. The CDR3 totals 16 residues. The V gene's germline CDR1 is LGHDT and CDR2 YNNKEL (reference sequence). The CDR3 spells CASSQDAGSGANVLTF. DNA of the CDR3: TGTGCCAGCAGCCAAGATGCAGGGTCTGGGGCCAACGTCCTGACTTTC.

This chain joins TRBV7-9 and TRBJ1-1; D is perhaps TRBD1 (5 bases). The CDR3 has 17 residues. Germline-derived CDR1 and CDR2 are SEHNR and FQNEAQ (reference sequence). V gave up 7 bases and J gave up 2 bases, with 23 bases separating them. CDR3 DNA sequence: TGTGCCAGCACCTACATCGGGTCTGTTGGGGGTAACACTGAAGCTTTCTTT. Translated: CASTYIGSVGGNTEAFF.